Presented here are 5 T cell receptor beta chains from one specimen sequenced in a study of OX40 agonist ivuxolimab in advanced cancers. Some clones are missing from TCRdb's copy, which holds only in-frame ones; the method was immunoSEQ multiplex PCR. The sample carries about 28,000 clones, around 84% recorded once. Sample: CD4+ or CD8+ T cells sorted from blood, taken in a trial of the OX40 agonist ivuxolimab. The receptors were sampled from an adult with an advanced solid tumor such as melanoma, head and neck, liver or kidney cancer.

The CDR3 reads CASSPSGGAPSGYTF. The CDR3, as DNA: TGCGCCAGCAGCCCTAGCGGAGGGGCTCCGAGTGGCTACACCTTC. The chain has TRBV4-3 and TRBJ1-2; maybe TRBD1 (5 bases). V lost 4 bases and J 7 bases, leaving 19 bases between the germline ends. Germline CDR1 LGHNA, CDR2 YSLEER. The CDR3 runs 15 residues.

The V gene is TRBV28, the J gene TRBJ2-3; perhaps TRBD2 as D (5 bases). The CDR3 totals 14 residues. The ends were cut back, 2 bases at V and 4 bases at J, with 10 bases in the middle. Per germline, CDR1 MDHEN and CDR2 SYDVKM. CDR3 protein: CASSLGFGADTQYF. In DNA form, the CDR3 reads TGTGCCAGCAGTTTAGGATTCGGGGCAGATACGCAGTATTTT.

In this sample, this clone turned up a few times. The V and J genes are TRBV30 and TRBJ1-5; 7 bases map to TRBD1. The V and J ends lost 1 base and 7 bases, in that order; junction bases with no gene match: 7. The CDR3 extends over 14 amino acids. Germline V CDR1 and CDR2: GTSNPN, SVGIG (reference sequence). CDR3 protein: CAWSARQGGQPQHF. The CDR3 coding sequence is TGTGCCTGGAGTGCCCGACAGGGTGGGCAGCCCCAGCATTTT. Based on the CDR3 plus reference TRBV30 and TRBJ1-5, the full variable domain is SQTIHQWPATLVQPVGSPLSLECTVEGTSNPNLYWYRQAAGRGLQLLFYSVGIGQISSEVPQNLSASRPQDRQFILSSKKLLLSDSGFYLCAWSARQGGQPQHFGDGTRLSIL.

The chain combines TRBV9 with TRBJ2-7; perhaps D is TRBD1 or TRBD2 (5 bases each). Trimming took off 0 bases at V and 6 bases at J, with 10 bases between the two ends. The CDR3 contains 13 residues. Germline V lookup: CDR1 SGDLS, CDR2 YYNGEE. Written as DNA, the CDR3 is TGTGCCAGCAGCGTAGCTGGGGGTCCCGAGCAGTACTTC. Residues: CASSVAGGPEQYF.

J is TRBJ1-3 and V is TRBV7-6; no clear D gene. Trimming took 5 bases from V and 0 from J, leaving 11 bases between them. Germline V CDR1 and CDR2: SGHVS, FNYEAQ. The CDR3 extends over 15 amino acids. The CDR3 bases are TGTGCCAGCAGCCCCACCGTCCCCTCTGGAAACACCATATATTTT. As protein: CASSPTVPSGNTIYF.